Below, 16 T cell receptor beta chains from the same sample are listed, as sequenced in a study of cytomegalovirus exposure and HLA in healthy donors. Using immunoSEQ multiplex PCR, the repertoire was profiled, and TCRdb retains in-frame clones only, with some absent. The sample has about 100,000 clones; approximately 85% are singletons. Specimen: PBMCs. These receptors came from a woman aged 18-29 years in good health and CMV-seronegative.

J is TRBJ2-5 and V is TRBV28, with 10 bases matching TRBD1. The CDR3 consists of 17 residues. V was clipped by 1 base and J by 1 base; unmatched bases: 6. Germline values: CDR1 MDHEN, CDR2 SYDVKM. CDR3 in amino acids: CASSLLGTGDLQETQYF. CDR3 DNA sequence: TGTGCCAGCAGTTTATTGGGGACAGGGGACCTCCAAGAGACCCAGTACTTC.

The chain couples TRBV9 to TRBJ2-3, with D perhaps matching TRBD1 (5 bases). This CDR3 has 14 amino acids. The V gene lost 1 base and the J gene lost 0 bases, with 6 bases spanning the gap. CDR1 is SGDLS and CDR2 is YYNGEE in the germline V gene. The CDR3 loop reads CASSVTGSTDTQYF. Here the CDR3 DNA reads TGTGCCAGCAGCGTAACAGGTAGCACAGATACGCAGTATTTT. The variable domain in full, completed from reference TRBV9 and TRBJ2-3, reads DSGVTQTPKHLITATGQRVTLRCSPRSGDLSVYWYQQSLDQGLQFLIQYYNGEERAKGNILERFSAQQFPDLHSELNLSSLELGDSALYFCASSVTGSTDTQYFGPGTRLTVL.

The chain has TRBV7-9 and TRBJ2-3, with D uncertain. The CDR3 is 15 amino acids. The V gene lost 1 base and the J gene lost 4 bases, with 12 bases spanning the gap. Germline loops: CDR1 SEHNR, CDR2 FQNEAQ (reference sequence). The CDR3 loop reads CASSLGSARADTQYF. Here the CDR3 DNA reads TGTGCCAGCAGCTTAGGATCGGCTCGGGCAGATACGCAGTATTTT.

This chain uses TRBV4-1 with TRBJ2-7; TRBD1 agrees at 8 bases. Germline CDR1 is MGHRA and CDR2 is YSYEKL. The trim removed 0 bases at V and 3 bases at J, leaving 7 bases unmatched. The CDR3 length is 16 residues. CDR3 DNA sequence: TGCGCCAGCAGCCAAGATTGGGGGACAGGCGGCTACGAGCAGTACTTC. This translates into CASSQDWGTGGYEQYF.

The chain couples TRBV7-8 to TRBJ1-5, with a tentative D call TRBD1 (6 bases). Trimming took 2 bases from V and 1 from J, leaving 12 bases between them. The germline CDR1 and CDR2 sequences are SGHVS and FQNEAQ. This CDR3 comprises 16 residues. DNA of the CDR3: TGTGCCAGCAGCTTAAATTCCCAGGGGAGCAATCAGCCCCAGCATTTT. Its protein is CASSLNSQGSNQPQHF.

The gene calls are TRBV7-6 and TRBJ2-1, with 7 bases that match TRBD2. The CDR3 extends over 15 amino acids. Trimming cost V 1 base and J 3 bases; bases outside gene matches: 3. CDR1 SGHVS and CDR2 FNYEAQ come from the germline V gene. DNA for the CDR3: TGTGCCAGCAGCTTAGTTGGCGGGGGCTACAATGAGCAGTTCTTC. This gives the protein CASSLVGGGYNEQFF.

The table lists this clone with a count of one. The CDR3 DNA sequence: TGTGCCAGCATCGATTACCGGGACAGGGGCCTTCAGCCCCAGCATTTT. Translated: CASIDYRDRGLQPQHF. V usage is TRBV28 and J usage is TRBJ1-5, with 10 bases matching TRBD1. This CDR3 is built from 16 residues. V trimming: 7 bases; J trimming: 6 bases; junction bases outside the gene matches: 12. Germline V CDR1 and CDR2: MDHEN, SYDVKM.

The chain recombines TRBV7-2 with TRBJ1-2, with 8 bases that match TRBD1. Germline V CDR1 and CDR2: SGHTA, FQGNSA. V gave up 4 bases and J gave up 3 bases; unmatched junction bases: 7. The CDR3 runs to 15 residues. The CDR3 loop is CASSSMDRVDYGYTF. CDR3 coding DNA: TGTGCCAGCAGCTCCATGGACAGGGTGGACTATGGCTACACCTTC.

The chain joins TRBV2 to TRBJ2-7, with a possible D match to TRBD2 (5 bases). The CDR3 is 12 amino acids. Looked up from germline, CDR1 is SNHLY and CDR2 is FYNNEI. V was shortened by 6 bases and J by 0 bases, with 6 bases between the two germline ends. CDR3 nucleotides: TGTGCCAGCAGCGGGGACTCCTACGAGCAGTACTTC. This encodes CASSGDSYEQYF.

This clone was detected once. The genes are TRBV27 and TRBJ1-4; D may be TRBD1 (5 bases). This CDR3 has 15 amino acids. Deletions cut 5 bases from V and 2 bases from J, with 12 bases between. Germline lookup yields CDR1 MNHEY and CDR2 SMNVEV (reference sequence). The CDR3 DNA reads TGTGCCAGCAGTCTTCGGGGGATCACTAATGAAAAACTGTTTTTT. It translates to CASSLRGITNEKLFF.

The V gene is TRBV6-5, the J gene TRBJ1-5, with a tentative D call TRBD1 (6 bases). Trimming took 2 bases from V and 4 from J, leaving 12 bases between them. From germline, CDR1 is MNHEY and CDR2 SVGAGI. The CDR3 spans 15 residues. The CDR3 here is CASSYGPQGNQPQHF. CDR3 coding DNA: TGTGCCAGCAGTTACGGGCCACAGGGTAATCAGCCCCAGCATTTT.

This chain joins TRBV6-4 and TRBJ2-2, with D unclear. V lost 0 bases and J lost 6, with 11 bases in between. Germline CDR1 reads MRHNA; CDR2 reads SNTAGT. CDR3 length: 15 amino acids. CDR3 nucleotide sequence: TGTGCCAGCAGTGACTCAAGCTCAAAACCCGGGGAGCTGTTTTTT. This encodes CASSDSSSKPGELFF.

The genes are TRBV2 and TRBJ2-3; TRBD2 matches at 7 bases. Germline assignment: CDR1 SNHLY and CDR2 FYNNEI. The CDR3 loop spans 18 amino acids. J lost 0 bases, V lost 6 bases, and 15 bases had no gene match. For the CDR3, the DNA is TGTGCCAGCAGGGGCGGGTTAGCGGGCTCACCTAGCACAGATACGCAGTATTTT. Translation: CASRGGLAGSPSTDTQYF. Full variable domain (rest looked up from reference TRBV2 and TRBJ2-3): EPEVTQTPSHQVTQMGQEVILRCVPISNHLYFYWYRQILGQKVEFLVSFYNNEISEKSEIFDDQFSVERPDGSNFTLKIRSTKLEDSAMYFCASRGGLAGSPSTDTQYFGPGTRLTVL.

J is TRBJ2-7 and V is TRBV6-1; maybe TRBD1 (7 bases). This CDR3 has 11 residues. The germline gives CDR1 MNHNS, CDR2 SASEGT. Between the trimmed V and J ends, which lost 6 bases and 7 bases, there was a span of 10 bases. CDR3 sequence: CASSAGGEQYF. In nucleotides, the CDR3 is TGTGCCAGCAGCGCAGGGGGGGAGCAGTACTTC.

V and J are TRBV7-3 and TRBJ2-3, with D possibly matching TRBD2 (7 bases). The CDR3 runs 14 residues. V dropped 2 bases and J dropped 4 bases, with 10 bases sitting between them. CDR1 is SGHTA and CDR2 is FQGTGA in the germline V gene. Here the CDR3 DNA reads TGTGCCAGCAGCTTACAAGGGGGGGCAGATACGCAGTATTTT. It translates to CASSLQGGADTQYF.

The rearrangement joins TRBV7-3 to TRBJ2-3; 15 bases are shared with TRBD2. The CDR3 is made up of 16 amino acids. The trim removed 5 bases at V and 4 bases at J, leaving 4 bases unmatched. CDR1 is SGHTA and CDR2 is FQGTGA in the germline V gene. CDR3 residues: CASSEWTSGGADTQYF. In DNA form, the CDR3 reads TGTGCCAGCAGCGAGTGGACTAGCGGGGGGGCAGATACGCAGTATTTT.